A single sample is the source of the 5 T cell receptor beta chains below, sequenced in a study of T cells after yellow fever vaccination. Using its own MiXCR run on the 5' RACE reads, TCRdb lists one record per CDR3 protein. Among a few hundred thousand distinct CDR3 sequences listed, 3.5% to 4.5% were seen once. Source: PBMCs, taken 15 days after the yellow fever booster vaccination. All receptors derive from a man aged 18 to 35 who received the YFV17D yellow fever vaccine.

The V and J genes are TRBV10-3 and TRBJ2-5, with 7 bases matching TRBD2. CDR3 size: 13 residues. The junction had 4 bases not matched to a gene; V was cut back by 7 bases and J by 2 bases. CDR1 is ENHRY and CDR2 is SYGVKD in the germline V gene. CDR3: CAITAGEQETQYF. The CDR3 region has the DNA TGTGCCATCACCGCGGGGGAACAAGAGACCCAGTACTTC.

The V gene is TRBV3-1, the J gene TRBJ1-2, with D uncertain. Germline V gene data show CDR1 as LGHDT and CDR2 as YNNKEL (reference sequence). V lost 1 base and J lost 8, with 14 bases in between. CDR3 size: 14 residues. The CDR3 sequence is CASSQAGKGGGYTF. CDR3 DNA: TGTGCCAGCAGCCAAGCCGGAAAGGGTGGCGGCTACACCTTC.

This clonotype was detected many times. V and J are TRBV19 and TRBJ2-1; D may be TRBD2 (5 bases). Trimming shortened V by 1 base and J by 4 bases, and 14 bases separated the two germline ends. From germline, CDR1 is LNHDA and CDR2 SQIVND (reference sequence). The CDR3 is 16 amino acids. The CDR3 region has the DNA TGTGCCAGTAGTATAGCCTCAGGAGGTGGATACAATGAGCAGTTCTTC. The encoded protein is CASSIASGGGYNEQFF.

V and J are TRBV6-1 and TRBJ1-3, with D tentatively TRBD1 (5 bases). V was shortened by 6 bases and J by 6 bases, with 15 bases between the two germline ends. Germline-derived CDR1 and CDR2 are MNHNS and SASEGT. The CDR3 loop spans 14 amino acids. In DNA, the CDR3 is TGTGCCAGCAGGAGGGGCCTCTATGAAAACACCATATATTTT. Translated: CASRRGLYENTIYF.

This clonotype was seen at least ten times. This sequence joins TRBV7-9 and TRBJ2-5; TRBD2 is a possible D gene (6 bases). The CDR3 spans 15 residues. Germline CDR1 SEHNR, CDR2 FQNEAQ (reference sequence). The V end lost 5 bases, the J end lost 4 bases, and 17 bases lay between the germline ends. The CDR3 DNA sequence: TGTGCCAGCAGCCCCGGGGGTAACTTTCGAGAGACCCAGTACTTC. It is translated as CASSPGGNFRETQYF.